The rows below give T cell receptor beta chains drawn from one sample of a study of tissue T cells after allogeneic stem cell transplantation. This table comes from immunoSEQ multiplex PCR, and its TCRdb copy is limited to in-frame clones, with some not included. Altogether fewer than 8,000 clones are present, about 73% being singletons, with the ten largest covering approximately 7%. The sample consisted of tissue from the rectum, taken at autopsy. Source of these receptors: a woman aged 18 to 55 with breast cancer. CDR3s include the opening cysteine and the closing phenylalanine or tryptophan. A D gene is named only where the DNA matches it firmly. Not all rows give a size; the values are once, few, many and, for expanded clones, a class.

j_call v_call clone_size d_call cdr3_nt cdr3_aa
TRBJ1-4 TRBV24-1 once TRBD1 TGTGCCACCAGTGACCCTTCTGGGACAGATAATGAAAAACTGTTTTTT CATSDPSGTDNEKLFF
TRBJ1-2 TRBV11-2 . TRBD1 TGTGCCAGCAGCCCATCTCGGGACAGCTCCTATGGCTACACCTTC CASSPSRDSSYGYTF
TRBJ1-2 TRBV12-5 . TRBD1 TGTGCTAGTGGTTTGACGCGGGACAGGGTAACTACTAACTATGGCTACACCTTC CASGLTRDRVTTNYGYTF
TRBJ1-4 TRBV7-8 . . TGTGCCAGCAGCCCTCGGTCGACTAATGAAAAACTGTTTTTT CASSPRSTNEKLFF
TRBJ2-1 TRBV27 few . TGTGCCAGCAGTTTTGGTTCGTGGGACGGGCAGTTCTTC CASSFGSWDGQFF
TRBJ2-5 TRBV3-1/TRBV3-2 . . TGTGCCAGCAGCCAAGCGACCAACCGGGACCGTATTCCCCGGAACCAAGAGACCCAGTACTTC CASSQATNRDRIPRNQETQYF
TRBJ1-1 TRBV25-1 few . TGTGCCAGCAGCCCGTTGATACCGAACACTGAAGCTTTCTTT CASSPLIPNTEAFF
TRBJ2-3 TRBV7-2 . TRBD2 TGTGCCAGTTCCTGGGGAGGGACAGATACGCAGTATTTT CASSWGGTDTQYF
TRBJ1-4 TRBV6-5 once TRBD1 TGTGCCAGCAGTATACAGGGGTACGGTGAAAAACTGTTTTTT CASSIQGYGEKLFF
TRBJ2-1 TRBV3-1/TRBV3-2 . . TGTGCCAGCAGCCAAGATCCCGGGAGATCCTACAATGAGCAGTTCTTC CASSQDPGRSYNEQFF
TRBJ2-5 TRBV3-1/TRBV3-2 . TRBD2 TGTGCCAGCAGCCAAACGGGGGGGTTCGAGACCCAGTACTTC CASSQTGGFETQYF
TRBJ2-7 TRBV23-1 few . TGCGCCAGCAGTCAGATACGGCCGGGGTACTCCTACGAGCAGTACTTC CASSQIRPGYSYEQYF
TRBJ2-7 TRBV9 . TRBD1 TGTGCCAGCAGCGTATCGGGACAGGGGGGGTCCGAGCAGTACTTC CASSVSGQGGSEQYF
TRBJ1-2 TRBV9 . . TGTGCCAGCAGCCTAACCCACTTTGGGGGCCGGGGAGGTGGCTACACCTTC CASSLTHFGGRGGGYTF
TRBJ2-3 TRBV7-9 . . TGTGCCAGCAGCCCGAACCTAGACTTGCAGTATTTT CASSPNLDLQYF
TRBJ2-3 TRBV11-2 . . TGTGCCAGCAGCTACTCATGGGAGCAGTATTTT CASSYSWEQYF
TRBJ1-5 TRBV5-1 . . TGCGCCAGCAGCTTGGGGGTGGCAGAGCCCCAGCATTTT CASSLGVAEPQHF
TRBJ2-3 TRBV7-2 . . TGTGCCAGCAGCCAAACCGGGACTCTGATTCGCACAGATACGCAGTATTTT CASSQTGTLIRTDTQYF
TRBJ1-2 TRBV10-3 . . TGTGCCATCAGTGAGACGGAGGAGTATGGCTACACCTTC CAISETEEYGYTF
TRBJ1-4 TRBV7-7 . TRBD1 TGTGCTAGCAGCTTGAGACAGGGTCAGGGTGAAAAACTGTTTTTT CASSLRQGQGEKLFF
TRBJ2-1 TRBV2 . . TGTGCCAGCAGTGAAATGTGGTCGGCGGGGTTCTTC CASSEMWSAGFF
TRBJ2-5 TRBV10-3 . TRBD2 TGTGCCAGCGGAACCGGGACTAGCCGACAAGAGACCCAGTACTTC CASGTGTSRQETQYF
TRBJ2-3 TRBV30 . . TGTGCCTGGGGACTATATCAGGTCGATACGCAGTATTTT CAWGLYQVDTQYF
TRBJ1-1 TRBV7-2 . . TGTGCCAGCAGTAGTTTGCGGAACACTGAAGCTTTCTTT CASSSLRNTEAFF
TRBJ1-4 TRBV19 once TRBD1 TGTGCCAGTAGTGCACGACAGGGGACTCATAATGAAAAACTGTTTTTT CASSARQGTHNEKLFF
TRBJ2-1 TRBV11-3 . . TGTGCCAGCACCAGGGACTACAATGAGCAGTTCTTC CASTRDYNEQFF
TRBJ2-7 TRBV20-1 . . TGCAGTGCTAGCTTGGTGGACGAGCAGTACTTC CSASLVDEQYF
TRBJ2-3 TRBV19 . . TGTGCCAGTAGGACAGCTGGCACAGATACGCAGTATTTT CASRTAGTDTQYF
TRBJ2-4 TRBV7-2 . . TGTGCCAGCAGCTTAGGGGGGAACATTCAGTACTTC CASSLGGNIQYF
TRBJ1-5 TRBV7-2 . . TGTGCCAGCAGCTACAGGGGCAATCAGCCCCAGCATTTT CASSYRGNQPQHF
TRBJ1-1 TRBV10-3 . TRBD1 TGTGCCATCACTAAGGACAGGGGGAACACTGAAGCTTTCTTT CAITKDRGNTEAFF
TRBJ1-6 TRBV20-1 few . TGCAGTGCTAGTCGAGGGAGCTCCTATAATTCACCCCTCCACTTT CSASRGSSYNSPLHF
TRBJ1-2 TRBV11-2 . . TGTGCCAGCGGTCCGACGGACCTCAATTATGGCTACACCTTC CASGPTDLNYGYTF
TRBJ2-1 TRBV11-1 few TRBD2 TGTGCCAGCAGCTTATCTAGCGGGGCGGGGAATGAGCAGTTCTTC CASSLSSGAGNEQFF
TRBJ1-5 TRBV10-2 once . TGCGCCAGCAGGGACGGAGGAAATCAGCCCCAGCATTTT CASRDGGNQPQHF